The clone carrying this T cell receptor (beta chain) was detected once. Germline loops: CDR1 PRHDT, CDR2 FYEKMQ (reference sequence). The CDR3 contains 13 residues. The V gene lost 1 base and the J gene lost 0 bases, with 1 base spanning the gap. These data belong to a study of OX40 agonist ivuxolimab in advanced cancers. Study summary: As their treatment, patients were administered ivuxolimab, an agonistic anti-OX40 (CD134) antibody.

Repertoires were generated with immunoSEQ multiplex PCR, while TCRdb's copy carries only in-frame clones and drops some. The table lists approximately 66,000 clones, about nine tenths of them singletons, with just over 0.55% in the top ten. The starting material was CD4+ or CD8+ T cells sorted from blood, obtained in a trial of the OX40 agonist ivuxolimab. The V and J genes are TRBV13 and TRBJ1-3, with D unclear. The sequence derives from an adult with an advanced solid tumor such as melanoma, head and neck, liver or kidney cancer. The CDR3 here is CASSLVSGNTIYF. The CDR3, as DNA: TGTGCCAGCAGCTTAGTCTCTGGAAACACCATATATTTT.